The rows below give T cell receptor beta chains drawn from one sample of a study of blood T cells in healthy people across ages. MiXCR, run by TCRdb on the 5' RACE reads, gives a single entry per CDR3 protein. The sample carries around 1,500,000 distinct CDR3 sequences, approximately 42% recorded once. Sequenced input: blood. The receptors stem from a woman between 18 and 29 years old in good health. Each CDR3 is given with its conserved first and last residue. The D gene is left open where the match is weak. Clone size, where shown, is once, few, many, or a class for clones that have expanded.

TRBJ2-4,TRBV28,TRBD1,.,CASSLGGRGLFGNIQYF,TGTGCCAGCAGTTTAGGTGGAAGGGGGCTTTTTGGGAACATTCAGTACTTC
TRBJ1-4,TRBV29-1,.,few,CSVGAGDGEKLFF,TGCAGCGTGGGTGCAGGGGACGGTGAAAAACTGTTTTTT
TRBJ2-7,TRBV6-6,.,few,CASSYPNSDEQYF,TGTGCCAGCAGTTACCCGAACTCAGACGAGCAGTACTTC
TRBJ1-3,TRBV7-2,.,.,CASSFAEGLGNTIYF,TGTGCCAGCAGCTTTGCGGAGGGGTTGGGAAACACCATATATTTT
TRBJ2-1,TRBV7-8,.,.,CASSLAGVVYNEQFF,TGTGCCAGCAGCTTAGCGGGGGTGGTCTACAATGAGCAGTTCTTC
TRBJ2-7,TRBV6-2/TRBV6-3,TRBD2,.,CASSFPGTSVYNEQYF,TGTGCCAGCAGCTTCCCCGGGACTAGCGTCTACAATGAGCAGTACTTC
TRBJ2-7,TRBV20-1,TRBD1,.,CSASLDRGETRYF,TGCAGTGCTAGCCTTGACAGGGGAGAGACCCGGTACTTC
TRBJ2-7,TRBV21-1,.,few,CASSKVGQNDPSGRRSHEQYF,TGTGCCAGCAGCAAGGTCGGACAGAATGATCCATCCGGGAGGCGCTCCCACGAGCAGTACTTC
TRBJ2-3,TRBV12-3/TRBV12-4,.,few,CASSPTRGIPTTDTQYF,TGTGCCAGCAGTCCCACTAGGGGGATCCCGACCACAGATACGCAGTATTTT
TRBJ2-7,TRBV29-1,.,.,CSALGAESSYEQYF,TGCAGCGCCCTCGGGGCAGAGTCCTCCTACGAGCAGTACTTC
TRBJ1-5,TRBV5-1,.,few,CASSVTGYSNQPQHF,TGCGCCAGCAGCGTTACGGGGTATAGCAATCAGCCCCAGCATTTT
TRBJ2-7,TRBV21-1,.,.,CASNAEQGKSARQYF,TGTGCCAGCAACGCCGAACAGGGAAAATCGGCTCGGCAGTACTTC
TRBJ2-6,TRBV25-1,TRBD1,few,CASSGTAGANVLTF,TGTGCCAGCAGCGGGACAGCTGGGGCCAACGTCCTGACTTTC
TRBJ2-7,TRBV18,TRBD1,.,CASSLRDRRSYEQYF,TGTGCCAGCTCACTCCGGGACAGGAGATCCTACGAGCAGTACTTC
TRBJ2-1,TRBV5-6,TRBD2,.,CAGSLQTSGNNEQFF,TGTGCCGGCAGCTTACAGACTAGCGGGAACAATGAGCAGTTCTTC
TRBJ2-2,TRBV10-1,.,.,CASSDKNTGELFF,TGCGCCAGCAGTGATAAGAACACCGGGGAGCTGTTTTTT
TRBJ1-5,TRBV18,.,.,CASSPSAGAHQPQHF,TGTGCCAGCTCACCAAGCGCAGGGGCGCATCAGCCCCAGCATTTT